These T cell receptor beta chains were read from a single sample in a study of PD-1 blockade in classical Hodgkin lymphoma. Method: immunoSEQ multiplex PCR; TCRdb's copy keeps in-frame clones and lacks some. The sample yields thousands of clones, around 90% seen once. Sequencing was carried out using CD8+ T cells from blood. These receptors all stem from a human donor with classical Hodgkin lymphoma. Each CDR3 is given with its conserved first and last residue. The D gene is left open where the match is weak. Clone size is shown for a subset of rows, as once, few, many or a class of expanded clone.

J | V | D | size | CDR3 | DNA
TRBJ2-7 | TRBV5-1 | . | . | CASSLLAGGYYEQYF | TGCGCCAGCAGCTTACTAGCAGGCGGGTACTACGAGCAGTACTTC
TRBJ2-7 | TRBV27 | TRBD1 | . | CASSWRGGLAYEQYF | TGTGCCAGCAGTTGGCGAGGGGGCTTGGCCTACGAGCAGTACTTC
TRBJ2-5 | TRBV27 | . | . | CASSLGETQYF | TGTGCCAGCAGTTTAGGGGAGACCCAGTACTTC
TRBJ1-1 | TRBV4-1 | . | . | CASSTGRGGLTMNTEAFF | TGCGCCAGCAGCACGGGTCGGGGGGGACTTACAATGAACACTGAAGCTTTCTTT
TRBJ2-1 | TRBV28 | TRBD2 | . | CASSVGTSGENEQFF | TGTGCCAGCAGTGTGGGGACTAGCGGAGAAAATGAGCAGTTCTTC
TRBJ2-7 | TRBV7-9 | TRBD1 | . | CASSRGQAYSYEQYF | TGTGCCAGCAGCCGAGGACAGGCCTACTCCTACGAGCAGTACTTC
TRBJ2-7 | TRBV11-2 | . | . | CASSPSFMSEQYF | TGTGCCAGCAGCCCCTCTTTTATGAGCGAGCAGTACTTC
TRBJ1-1 | TRBV7-9 | TRBD1 | . | CASSWTGVMNTEAFF | TGTGCCAGCAGTTGGACAGGGGTTATGAACACTGAAGCTTTCTTT
TRBJ2-7 | TRBV5-1 | TRBD2 | . | CASSSRGSGRGAYEQYF | TGCGCCAGCAGCTCCCGGGGTAGCGGGAGAGGGGCCTACGAGCAGTACTTC
TRBJ2-7 | TRBV7-9 | . | . | CASSFGGREQYF | TGTGCCAGCAGCTTTGGGGGGAGAGAGCAGTACTTC
TRBJ2-1 | TRBV10-3 | . | . | CAISESTGSLGYNEQFF | TGTGCCATCAGTGAGTCAACAGGGTCCCTAGGCTACAATGAGCAGTTCTTC
TRBJ2-2 | TRBV7-9 | . | . | CASSSDRTSNTGELFF | TGTGCCAGCAGCTCGGACAGAACATCGAACACCGGGGAGCTGTTTTTT
TRBJ2-1 | TRBV7-6 | TRBD2 | . | CASSLVPASGAEQFF | TGTGCCAGCAGCTTAGTTCCGGCTAGCGGTGCTGAGCAGTTCTTC
TRBJ1-1 | TRBV9 | . | . | CASSPTPGGQGWFNTEAFF | TGTGCCAGCAGCCCCACACCCGGGGGTCAGGGGTGGTTCAACACTGAAGCTTTCTTT
TRBJ2-7 | TRBV27 | . | . | CASSSLREQYF | TGTGCCAGCAGTTCCCTTCGGGAGCAGTACTTC
TRBJ2-1 | TRBV2 | . | . | CASSRRDLGEQFF | TGTGCCAGCAGCCGCCGGGACCTGGGGGAGCAGTTCTTC
TRBJ2-5 | TRBV27 | TRBD2 | . | CASRPTSGGLQQETQYF | TGTGCCAGCAGACCTACTAGCGGGGGCCTACAACAAGAGACCCAGTACTTC
TRBJ1-5 | TRBV9 | TRBD1 | . | CASSRAGGEGQPQHF | TGTGCCAGCAGCAGGGCAGGGGGCGAGGGACAGCCCCAGCATTTT
TRBJ1-5 | TRBV19 | . | once | CASTPREHNQPQHF | TGTGCCAGTACCCCAAGGGAACACAATCAGCCCCAGCATTTT
TRBJ1-4 | TRBV11-2 | . | . | CASSQDRSPGEKLFF | TGTGCCAGCAGCCAAGACAGGAGCCCCGGAGAAAAACTGTTTTTT
TRBJ2-7 | TRBV7-2 | TRBD2 | . | CASSLSLGGIYEQYF | TGTGCCAGCAGCTTAAGCCTGGGGGGGATATACGAGCAGTACTTC
TRBJ2-1 | TRBV5-1 | TRBD2 | . | CASSLGLAVGNEQFF | TGCGCCAGCAGCCTCGGACTAGCGGTCGGCAATGAGCAGTTCTTC
TRBJ2-7 | TRBV28 | TRBD1 | . | CASSFGTGRYEQYF | TGTGCCAGCAGTTTTGGGACAGGGAGGTACGAGCAGTACTTC
TRBJ1-1 | TRBV11-2 | . | . | CASSLEGFEAFF | TGTGCCAGCAGCTTAGAGGGATTTGAAGCTTTCTTT